Each of the 23 T cell receptor beta chains below was sequenced from the same sample in a study of CD8 T cells in Susac syndrome. RNA was extracted with the RNeasy kit, and a quantity of about 0.5 to 1 ug was reverse transcribed using random hexamers. MiXCR, run by TCRdb on the immunoSEQ multiplex PCR reads, gives a single entry per CDR3 protein. Of some 170,000 distinct CDR3 sequences in the sample, roughly 95% are singletons; the top ten hold approximately 0.098%. Material for sequencing was CD4+ T cells from PBMCs. The origin of the receptors is a human donor in good health.

The rearrangement uses TRBV27 and TRBJ1-1, with no clear D. V dropped 7 bases and J dropped 1 base, with 13 bases sitting between them. Per germline, CDR1 MNHEY and CDR2 SMNVEV (reference sequence). The length of the CDR3 is 14 residues. The DNA of the CDR3 is TGTGCCAGCAATTCCTGGGCAGGGAACACTGAAGCTTTCTTT. It yields the protein CASNSWAGNTEAFF.

The chain employs TRBV29-1 and TRBJ2-3; 14 positions match TRBD2. V lost 6 bases to trimming and J lost 6 bases; unmatched junction nucleotides: 2. The CDR3 covers 13 residues. Looked up from germline, CDR1 is SQVTM and CDR2 is ANQGSEA. CDR3 DNA: TGCAGCGTCGGGACTAGCGGGAGTGATACGCAGTATTTT. Translated, it gives CSVGTSGSDTQYF.

The V and J genes are TRBV29-1 and TRBJ2-2, with D perhaps matching TRBD2 (6 bases). Germline CDR1 and CDR2: SQVTM and ANQGSEA. The CDR3 is made up of 13 amino acids. Trimming took 5 bases from V and 6 from J, leaving 13 bases between them. This CDR3 reads CSVLRAGSGELFF. The CDR3 nucleotides are TGCAGCGTTCTGAGAGCGGGTTCCGGGGAGCTGTTTTTT.

This clonotype came up once. V and J are TRBV1 and TRBJ2-7; TRBD2, the table's D call, lacks a check against the DNA. TRBV1 is recorded as a pseudogene. The CDR3 runs to 13 residues. As DNA, the CDR3 is TGCACCGGCAATAGCGGGAGTAAGCACGAGCAGTACTTC. Translating gives CTGNSGSKHEQYF.

V is TRBV5-1 and J is TRBJ1-5; TRBD1 might be the D (6 bases). CDR1 is SGHRS and CDR2 is YFSETQ in the germline V gene. V was pared by 2 bases and J by 6 bases, with 12 bases between. The CDR3 loop spans 14 amino acids. CDR3 bases: TGCGCCAGCAGCTTTACAGGGAACGGTCAGCCCCAGCATTTT. This sequence encodes CASSFTGNGQPQHF.

This chain uses TRBV28 with TRBJ2-3; no clear D. V lost 5 bases and J 2 bases, leaving 11 bases between the germline ends. Germline V gives CDR1 MDHEN, CDR2 SYDVKM. This CDR3 is built from 14 residues. CDR3: CASSPNRITDTQYF. The CDR3, as DNA: TGTGCCAGCAGTCCAAACCGGATCACAGATACGCAGTATTTT.

V is TRBV30 and J is TRBJ2-1; 8 bases agree with TRBD1. From germline, CDR1 is GTSNPN and CDR2 SVGIG (reference sequence). The CDR3 consists of 13 residues. The ends lost 2 bases at V and 8 bases at J; junction bases unmatched: 5. CDR3 DNA: TGTGCCTGGAGTAGGGGACAGGCGTATGAGCAGTTCTTC. The encoded protein is CAWSRGQAYEQFF. The variable domain in full, with the rest retrieved from reference TRBV30 and TRBJ2-1, is SQTIHQWPATLVQPVGSPLSLECTVEGTSNPNLYWYRQAAGRGLQLLFYSVGIGQISSEVPQNLSASRPQDRQFILSSKKLLLSDSGFYLCAWSRGQAYEQFFGPGTRLTVL.

The rearrangement joins TRBV20-1 to TRBJ2-1; TRBD2 is a possible D gene (6 bases). The germline V gene encodes CDR1 DFQATT and CDR2 SNEGSKA (reference sequence). This CDR3 region has 13 residues. V was shortened by 0 bases and J by 10 bases, with 13 bases between the two germline ends. The CDR3 spells CSARDQGLAEQFF. The CDR3 DNA is TGCAGTGCTAGAGATCAAGGGCTAGCGGAGCAGTTCTTC.

The gene calls are TRBV30 and TRBJ1-1; D is undetermined. The CDR3 has 13 amino acids. The ends were cut back, 3 bases at V and 3 bases at J, with 11 bases in the middle. CDR1 and CDR2 from the germline V gene are GTSNPN and SVGIG (reference sequence). The CDR3 protein is CAWRQSGHTEAFF. CDR3 nucleotide sequence: TGTGCCTGGAGACAGAGCGGGCACACTGAAGCTTTCTTT.

V is TRBV2 and J is TRBJ1-3; a weak D match, TRBD1 (5 bases). Trimming took 3 bases from V and 3 from J, leaving 12 bases between them. CDR3 size: 15 residues. Germline loops: CDR1 SNHLY, CDR2 FYNNEI. CDR3 sequence reads: CASSEFRDVGNTIYF. The CDR3 DNA follows: TGTGCCAGCAGTGAGTTTCGGGACGTTGGAAACACCATATATTTT.

In this sample, this clonotype turned up once. This chain connects TRBV9 to TRBJ2-6; no definite D call. The germline V gene encodes CDR1 SGDLS and CDR2 YYNGEE. CDR3 size: 17 residues. Deletions cut 3 bases from V and 9 bases from J, with 22 bases between. The CDR3 is CASSGNYGNPIFNVLTF. The CDR3 nucleotides are TGTGCCAGCAGCGGGAATTACGGAAACCCAATATTCAACGTCCTGACTTTC.

The V gene is TRBV29-1, the J gene TRBJ2-6, with a possible D match to TRBD1 (6 bases). This CDR3 has 13 residues. V was cut by 6 bases and J by 4 bases, with 10 bases left in between. CDR1 and CDR2 (germline): SQVTM, ANQGSEA. The CDR3, as DNA: TGCAGCGTCCAGGGGACCGGGGCCAACGTCCTGACTTTC. Its protein is CSVQGTGANVLTF.

The genes are TRBV29-1 and TRBJ2-6; no firm D call. The CDR3 totals 14 residues. In germline, CDR1 is SQVTM, CDR2 ANQGSEA. The V and J ends lost 4 bases and 0 bases respectively, with 7 bases between them. The CDR3 loop reads CSVAGFSGANVLTF. The CDR3, as DNA: TGCAGCGTTGCAGGTTTCTCTGGGGCCAACGTCCTGACTTTC.

The chain couples TRBV6-5 to TRBJ1-1, with 8 bases identical to TRBD1. Germline loops: CDR1 MNHEY, CDR2 SVGAGI. CDR3 length: 16 amino acids. V shed 4 bases, J shed 4 bases, and the junction held 11 bases outside the gene matches. The CDR3 DNA sequence: TGTGCCAGCAGTTCCGGGACAGGCATGGGGGGCACTGAAGCTTTCTTT. Amino acid sequence: CASSSGTGMGGTEAFF.

The CDR3 sequence: CASSHSGTSANTGELFF. The CDR3 DNA sequence: TGCGCCAGCAGCCATTCTGGGACTAGCGCGAACACCGGGGAGCTGTTTTTT. The J gene is TRBJ2-2, the V gene TRBV4-3; 10 bases are a match to TRBD2. Germline CDR1 and CDR2: LGHNA and YSLEER. V was pared by 3 bases and J by 0 bases, with 4 bases of the junction left unmatched. This CDR3 has 17 residues.

The chain recombines TRBV25-1 with TRBJ1-2; D is undetermined. Trimming took off 7 bases at V and 6 bases at J, with 15 bases between the two ends. This CDR3 has 13 residues. Per germline, CDR1 MGHDK and CDR2 SYGVNS. The CDR3 loop reads CASNVRGFNGYTF. In DNA, the CDR3 is TGTGCCAGCAATGTCCGCGGCTTTAATGGCTACACCTTC.

This clonotype was counted once. The chain joins TRBV28 to TRBJ2-7; D is undetermined. The V end was cut by 7 bases, the J end by 1 base, with 5 bases between. The germline V gene has CDR1 MDHEN and CDR2 SYDVKM. The CDR3 is made up of 11 amino acids. CDR3 residues: CASKTSYEQYF. In DNA, the CDR3 is TGTGCCAGCAAGACTTCCTACGAGCAGTACTTC.

V usage is TRBV20-1 and J usage is TRBJ2-7; the match to TRBD1 covers 7 bases. With V trimmed by 6 bases and J by 4 bases, 9 bases remained unmatched. Germline CDR1 is DFQATT and CDR2 is SNEGSKA (reference sequence). This CDR3 comprises 13 residues. CDR3 sequence: CSANRGQTYEQYF. In nucleotides, the CDR3 is TGCAGTGCCAACAGGGGACAAACTTACGAGCAGTACTTC.

J is TRBJ2-3 and V is TRBV13; 13 nucleotides align to TRBD2. The CDR3 runs to 17 residues. CDR1 and CDR2 from the germline V gene are PRHDT and FYEKMQ (reference sequence). V shed 4 bases and J 0 bases; nucleotides not matched to a gene: 4. The CDR3 here is CASSSGTSGISTDTQYF. The CDR3 DNA is TGTGCCAGCAGCTCCGGGACTAGCGGGATTAGCACAGATACGCAGTATTTT.

The DNA for the CDR3 is TGCGCCAGCAGCTTGCAGGGGGATGAGCAGTTCTTC. It is translated as CASSLQGDEQFF. The chain joins TRBV5-1 to TRBJ2-1; 7 positions match TRBD1. The CDR3 runs 12 residues. Germline-derived CDR1 and CDR2 are SGHRS and YFSETQ. V dropped 1 base and J dropped 8; count of bases not matched to a gene: 0.

The chain uses TRBV20-1 and TRBJ2-2; 14 nucleotides line up with TRBD2. The CDR3 runs 16 residues. With V trimmed by 2 bases and J by 7 bases, 6 bases remained unmatched. Germline loops: CDR1 DFQATT, CDR2 SNEGSKA (reference sequence). CDR3 DNA: TGCAGTGCTAGACCTGGGACTAGCGGGAGCGGCGGGGAGCTGTTTTTT. As protein: CSARPGTSGSGGELFF.

The chain combines TRBV5-5 with TRBJ1-4; 11 bases are shared with TRBD1. Germline V CDR1 and CDR2: SGHKS, YYEKEE (reference sequence). The CDR3 is 16 amino acids. J lost 6 bases, V lost 4 bases, and 8 bases had no gene match. CDR3 loop: CASSTSGQGAYEKLFF. DNA for the CDR3: TGTGCCAGCAGCACCAGCGGACAGGGGGCTTATGAAAAACTGTTTTTT.

V is TRBV6-2 or TRBV6-3 and J is TRBJ2-1; D not resolved. The CDR3 sequence is 13 residues long. The germline V gene encodes CDR1 MNHEY and CDR2 SVGEGT. V lost 6 bases and J lost 9, with 15 bases in between. The CDR3 reads CASRTSAHSEQFF. In DNA form, the CDR3 reads TGTGCCAGCAGAACCTCAGCGCACAGTGAGCAGTTCTTC.